The clone carrying this TCR beta chain qualifies as large. Its antigen is not identified. These data come from a study of tumor and adjacent non-tumor tissue in lung cancer. RNA was extracted from bulk tissue without any cell sorting. Between August and November 2014, newly diagnosed, chemotherapy-naive lung cancer patients underwent thoracic surgery in China. The germline V gene has CDR1 SGHAT and CDR2 FQNNGV. This CDR3 has 15 residues. Trimming shortened V by 5 bases and J by 8 bases, and 19 bases separated the two germline ends. A modified ARM-PCR protocol with three rounds of nested PCR amplified TCRbeta. TCRdb re-derived calls from the multiplex PCR reads in MiXCR, one entry per CDR3 protein. The table includes about 68,000 distinct CDR3 sequences, almost 60% detected once. Overall study results and limits: Tumor repertoires had a smaller top 100 clone share than normal lung. Compared with tumor, normal lung showed significantly lower TCR diversity.

V is TRBV11-2 and J is TRBJ2-1, with D perhaps matching TRBD2 (7 bases). This clonotype was sampled from a man between 45 and 60 years old with non-small cell lung cancer. Input material: lung tumor tissue. CDR3 bases: TGTGCCAGCAGCCCTTCTGGCGGGGGCGGTTATGAGCAGTTCTTC. It is translated as CASSPSGGGGYEQFF.